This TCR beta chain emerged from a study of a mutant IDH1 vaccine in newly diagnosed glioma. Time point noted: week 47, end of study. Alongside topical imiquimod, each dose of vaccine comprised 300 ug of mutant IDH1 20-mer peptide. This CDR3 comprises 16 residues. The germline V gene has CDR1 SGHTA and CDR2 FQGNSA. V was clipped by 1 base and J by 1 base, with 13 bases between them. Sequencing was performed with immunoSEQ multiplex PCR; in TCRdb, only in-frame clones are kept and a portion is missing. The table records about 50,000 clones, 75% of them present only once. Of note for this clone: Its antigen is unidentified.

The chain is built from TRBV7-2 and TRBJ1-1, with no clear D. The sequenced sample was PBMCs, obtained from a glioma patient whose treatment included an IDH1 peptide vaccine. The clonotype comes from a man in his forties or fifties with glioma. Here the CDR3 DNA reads TGTGCCAGCAGCTTAGGGGCGAGGCTAGGGAACACTGAAGCTTTCTTT. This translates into CASSLGARLGNTEAFF.